The 17 T cell receptor beta chains reported below all come from one sample, sequenced in a study of post-analysis software for immune sequencing data. Antigens for these TCRs are unknown. Tagging with unique molecular identifiers was a feature of the TCR beta cDNA libraries. TCRdb re-called the PCR reads with MiXCR, one entry per CDR3 protein. The sample includes just over 250,000 distinct CDR3 sequences, just over 35% of them seen just once. General study results and limits: Patients carried several TRBV segments more frequently than controls did, and TRBV5-6, TRBV5-1 and TRBV20-1 were among them.

Sequenced material: blood. Source of these receptors: a girl aged 10-17 years with multiple sclerosis.

This clonotype has more than one count but fewer than ten. A clone one base away is much larger, so this may be a read error. The chain is built from TRBV12-3 or TRBV12-4 and TRBJ2-3, with D perhaps assigned TRBD1 or TRBD2 (5 bases each). The CDR3 sequence is 15 residues long. V was pared by 3 bases and J by 0 bases, with 10 bases between. The CDR3 DNA reads TGTGCCAGCAGTTTCCGGGGCAGTAGCACAGATACGCAGTATTTT. This sequence encodes CASSFRGSSTDTQYF.

Remarks on this clonotype: A read error may explain this, as a much larger clone is one base away. The V and J genes are TRBV5-1 and TRBJ2-5; D call uncertain. The CDR3 covers 13 residues. CDR1 and CDR2 (germline): SGHRS, YFSETQ. The germline V and J ends were trimmed by 0 bases and 5 bases, with 8 bases remaining between them. The CDR3 DNA reads as TGCGCCAGCAGCTTGGCCCCTGTGGAGACCCAGTACTTC. The encoded protein is CASSLAPVETQYF.

The chain has TRBV20-1 and TRBJ1-1; 9 bases line up with TRBD1. Germline lookup yields CDR1 DFQATT and CDR2 SNEGSKA (reference sequence). The CDR3 runs 16 residues. Germline trimming cut 3 bases from V and 9 bases from J; bases unmatched to any gene: 17. In DNA form, the CDR3 reads TGCAGTGCTAGGCGTAGAGGGACAGGGTCAAAACCCCAAGCTTTCTTT. Translation gives CSARRRGTGSKPQAFF.

This clonotype has ten or more counts. The J gene is TRBJ2-3, the V gene TRBV6-1, with D possibly matching TRBD2 (6 bases). CDR1 and CDR2 (germline): MNHNS, SASEGT. Trimming stripped 6 bases from V and 4 bases from J, with 11 bases between. The CDR3 sequence is 13 residues long. CDR3 DNA sequence: TGTGCCAGCAGGACGGGAGTAGCAGATACGCAGTATTTT. Translating it yields CASRTGVADTQYF.

This clonotype was counted only a few times. A read error is possible here, since a much larger clone lies one base away. This chain uses TRBV2 with TRBJ2-4; 11 bases line up with TRBD2. V shed 8 bases and J 13 bases; nucleotides not matched to a gene: 13. The CDR3 is made up of 14 amino acids. CDR1 is SNHLY, CDR2 FYNNEI, per germline. CDR3 sequence (DNA): TGTGCCAGCCGGGTCGGACTAGCGGGCAATGAGCAGTACTTC. It specifies CASRVGLAGNEQYF.

This clonotype was detected ten times or more. The rearrangement joins TRBV3-1 to TRBJ1-2; no clear D gene. The CDR3 totals 14 residues. CDR1 is LGHDT and CDR2 is YNNKEL in the germline V gene (reference sequence). V was trimmed by 3 bases and J by 6 bases, leaving 14 bases between them. The CDR3 nucleotides are TGTGCCAGCAGCCATATCTCGGGAAACGATGGCTACACCTTC. This sequence encodes CASSHISGNDGYTF. Looking up the rest from reference TRBV3-1 and TRBJ1-2 gives the full variable domain: DTAVSQTPKYLVTQMGNDKSIKCEQNLGHDTMYWYKQDSKKFLKIMFSYNNKELIINETVPNRFSPKSPDKAHLNLHINSLELGDSAVYFCASSHISGNDGYTFGSGTRLTVV.

This clonotype was picked up a small number of times. This chain links TRBV28 with TRBJ1-3; D remains unclear. The CDR3 has 14 residues. Trimming removed 3 bases from V and 0 bases from J, with 6 bases in between. Germline lookup yields CDR1 MDHEN and CDR2 SYDVKM. The CDR3 sequence: CASSLSGSGNTIYF. The CDR3, as DNA: TGTGCCAGCAGTTTGTCGGGCTCTGGAAACACCATATATTTT.

The chain recombines TRBV5-1 with TRBJ2-5, with a possible D match to TRBD1 (5 bases). Germline values: CDR1 SGHRS, CDR2 YFSETQ. The CDR3 runs to 15 residues. V was pared by 1 base and J by 6 bases, with 16 bases between. This CDR3 is CASSLLQGESKTQYF. CDR3 in DNA: TGCGCCAGCAGCTTGCTCCAGGGTGAATCGAAGACCCAGTACTTC.

The table lists this clonotype with a few counts. The chain links TRBV20-1 to TRBJ1-4; D gene ambiguous. CDR3 size: 15 residues. Deletions cut 1 base from V and 0 bases from J, with 9 bases between. The V gene's germline CDR1 is DFQATT and CDR2 SNEGSKA (reference sequence). CDR3 nucleotide sequence: TGCAGTGCTAGAGCCAGGACTGCAACTAATGAAAAACTGTTTTTT. This translates into CSARARTATNEKLFF.

The rearrangement uses TRBV7-2 and TRBJ2-3; TRBD2 agrees at 7 bases. The germline V gene has CDR1 SGHTA and CDR2 FQGNSA. V trimming: 1 base; J trimming: 4 bases; junction bases outside the gene matches: 5. This CDR3 has 15 amino acids. DNA for the CDR3: TGTGCCAGCAGCTTAGTGGGCGGGAGCCCAGATACGCAGTATTTT. Amino acids: CASSLVGGSPDTQYF.

This clonotype was observed a few times. A read error may be the cause here, since a much bigger clone is one base away. The V call is TRBV6-5, the J call TRBJ2-3; D gene unclear. The CDR3 runs 12 residues. CDR1 and CDR2 (germline): MNHEY, SVGAGI. CDR3 in DNA: TGTACCAGCAGTCGTACCCCAGATACGCAGTATTTT. It is translated as CTSSRTPDTQYF.

This clonotype was counted at least ten times. The J gene is TRBJ2-1, the V gene TRBV5-1; D is possibly TRBD2 (5 bases). CDR3 length equals 15 residues. V lost 0 bases and J lost 3, with 10 bases in between. The germline CDR1 and CDR2 sequences are SGHRS and YFSETQ. The CDR3 nucleotides are TGCGCCAGCAGCTTGGAGGAGGCGGGCTACAATGAGCAGTTCTTC. Encoded protein: CASSLEEAGYNEQFF.

About this clonotype: This may arise from a read error, as a much more abundant clone is one base away. The rearrangement uses TRBV6-5 and TRBJ1-1; the D is unclear. The germline gives CDR1 MNHEY, CDR2 SVGAGI. CDR3 length equals 14 residues. Written as DNA, the CDR3 is TGTGCCAGCAGCCCGAATGGCATGAACACTGAAGCTCTCTTT. Protein product: CASSPNGMNTEALF.

The rearrangement uses TRBV2 and TRBJ1-2, with D unresolved. The germline V and J ends were trimmed by 3 bases and 8 bases, with 13 bases remaining between them. CDR3 size: 13 residues. CDR1 and CDR2 from the germline V gene are SNHLY and FYNNEI. The CDR3 sequence: CASSEAVAGGYTF. DNA for the CDR3: TGTGCCAGCAGTGAGGCCGTGGCAGGAGGCTACACCTTC.

V and J are TRBV20-1 and TRBJ2-7, with D perhaps matching TRBD1 or TRBD2 (5 bases each). The CDR3 runs 11 residues. The V end lost 3 bases, the J end lost 6 bases, and 9 bases lay between the germline ends. Germline values: CDR1 DFQATT, CDR2 SNEGSKA (reference sequence). The CDR3: CSASRDGEQYF. CDR3 nucleotide sequence: TGCAGTGCTAGCAGGGACGGCGAGCAGTACTTC.

The rearrangement uses TRBV6-1 and TRBJ1-5; D is ambiguous. V was shortened by 6 bases and J by 9 bases, with 12 bases between the two germline ends. The CDR3 loop spans 12 amino acids. The V gene's germline CDR1 is MNHNS and CDR2 SASEGT. CDR3 sequence: CASSDWTGPQHF. For the CDR3, the DNA is TGTGCCAGCAGCGACTGGACGGGGCCCCAGCATTTT.

This clonotype was detected ten times or more. A much larger clone differs by one base, so this may be a read error. The V and J genes are TRBV10-3 and TRBJ2-5; D call uncertain. Looked up from germline, CDR1 is ENHRY and CDR2 is SYGVKD. CDR3 length: 11 residues. V was clipped by 4 bases and J by 5 bases, with 5 bases between them. The CDR3 here is CAISVGETQYF. CDR3 nucleotide sequence: TGTGCCATCAGTGTGGGGGAGACCCAGTACTTC.